One sample yielded the 24 T cell receptor beta chains listed below, sequenced in a study of T cell changes during pregnancy in multiple sclerosis. TCRdb keeps only in-frame clones here, not all; method: immunoSEQ multiplex PCR. The sample records about 43,000 clones, almost 90% being singletons. The sequencing here drew on peripheral blood, taken in the second trimester of pregnancy. These receptor sequences come from a female donor in good health, enrolled as a control in a pregnancy study.

This clone occurred once. The rearrangement links TRBV11-2 to TRBJ2-7; no definite D call. The V and J ends lost 2 bases and 3 bases respectively, with 8 bases between them. The germline V gene encodes CDR1 SGHAT and CDR2 FQNNGV. This CDR3 has 13 residues. The CDR3, as DNA: TGTGCCAGCAGCTTACTGGTCGGCTACGAGCAGTACTTC. Protein: CASSLLVGYEQYF.

The V call is TRBV7-2, the J call TRBJ1-5; D is ambiguous. The germline gives CDR1 SGHTA, CDR2 FQGNSA. This CDR3 comprises 15 residues. Between the trimmed V and J ends, which lost 2 bases and 1 base, there was a span of 9 bases. The chain's CDR3 is CASSLSPESNQPQHF. CDR3 nucleotides: TGTGCCAGCAGCTTATCACCGGAGAGCAATCAGCCCCAGCATTTT. Full variable domain (outside the CDR3, taken from reference TRBV7-2 and TRBJ1-5): GAGVSQSPSNKVTEKGKDVELRCDPISGHTALYWYRQSLGQGLEFLIYFQGNSAPDKSGLPSDRFSAERTGGSVSTLTIQRTQQEDSAVYLCASSLSPESNQPQHFGDGTRLSIL.

The rearrangement links TRBV4-3 to TRBJ2-7; D is perhaps TRBD1 (6 bases). This CDR3 contains 16 residues. Between the trimmed V and J ends, which lost 0 bases and 3 bases, there was a span of 15 bases. Germline CDR1 is LGHNA and CDR2 is YSLEER. The CDR3 DNA follows: TGCGCCAGCAGCCAAGATATCCAGGGGATGTTCTACGAGCAGTACTTC. Translated, it gives CASSQDIQGMFYEQYF.

The chain joins TRBV5-5 to TRBJ2-1; 7 bases line up with TRBD1. This CDR3 has 17 amino acids. The trim removed 0 bases at V and 12 bases at J, leaving 18 bases unmatched. Germline V gives CDR1 SGHKS, CDR2 YYEKEE (reference sequence). CDR3 DNA: TGTGCCAGCAGCTTGGCCCCCCGGCGACAGGGCAAGGTGGGGCAGTTCTTC. Its translation: CASSLAPRRQGKVGQFF.

The chain is built from TRBV7-2 and TRBJ2-2, with TRBD2 matching 10 bases. V shed 0 bases, J shed 7 bases, and the junction held 5 bases outside the gene matches. Per the germline V gene, CDR1 is SGHTA and CDR2 is FQGNSA. The length of the CDR3 is 16 residues. The CDR3 is CASSLASGGAHGELFF. The CDR3 DNA sequence: TGTGCCAGCAGCTTAGCCAGCGGGGGGGCCCACGGGGAGCTGTTTTTT.

The rearrangement links TRBV29-1 to TRBJ2-1; 12 bases match TRBD1. This CDR3 has 14 residues. The ends lost 5 bases at V and 7 bases at J; junction bases unmatched: 6. The V gene's germline CDR1 is SQVTM and CDR2 ANQGSEA. CDR3 loop: CSVSGTGGSNEQFF. CDR3 coding DNA: TGCAGCGTTTCCGGGACAGGGGGCTCAAATGAGCAGTTCTTC.

This chain connects TRBV5-5 to TRBJ2-7, with D perhaps matching TRBD2 (6 bases). V was shortened by 2 bases and J by 3 bases, with 12 bases between the two germline ends. CDR1 is SGHKS and CDR2 is YYEKEE in the germline V gene (reference sequence). This CDR3 is 14 amino acids long. The DNA of the CDR3 is TGTGCCAGCAGCTTTGACCCCGGGAGCTACGAGCAGTACTTC. It yields the protein CASSFDPGSYEQYF.

This clone was detected once. The chain is built from TRBV6-5 and TRBJ2-7; possible D gene TRBD2, 5 bases. Trimming took 6 bases from V and 3 from J, leaving 15 bases between them. The CDR3 contains 14 residues. The germline CDR1 and CDR2 sequences are MNHEY and SVGAGI. The chain's CDR3 is CASSNLRTFYEQYF. In DNA, the CDR3 is TGTGCCAGCAGCAACCTCCGGACTTTCTACGAGCAGTACTTC.

This clone came up once. This chain links TRBV9 with TRBJ2-5, with TRBD2 identical over 16 bases. The V gene's germline CDR1 is SGDLS and CDR2 YYNGEE. The CDR3 is made up of 18 amino acids. J lost 2 bases, V lost 2 bases, and 6 bases had no gene match. The CDR3 region has the DNA TGTGCCAGCAGCGTTGGGACTAGCGGGGGGGCCGCTCAAGAGACCCAGTACTTC. It translates to CASSVGTSGGAAQETQYF.

This chain links TRBV7-9 with TRBJ2-2; D is undetermined. This CDR3 spans 15 amino acids. Germline lookup yields CDR1 SEHNR and CDR2 FQNEAQ (reference sequence). Deletions cut 0 bases from V and 7 bases from J, with 12 bases between. In DNA form, the CDR3 reads TGTGCCAGCAGCTTAGCGAGTCCTCCGATCGGGGAGCTGTTTTTT. Protein product: CASSLASPPIGELFF.

Only one count was recorded for this clone. The genes are TRBV6-5 and TRBJ2-7; 7 nucleotides line up with TRBD2. The V segment lost 0 bases and the J segment 4 bases; nucleotides outside the gene matches: 6. The CDR3 extends over 15 amino acids. The germline V gene encodes CDR1 MNHEY and CDR2 SVGAGI. The CDR3 protein is CASSYSGGSAYEQYF. The DNA for the CDR3 is TGTGCCAGCAGTTACTCTGGCGGGAGTGCGTACGAGCAGTACTTC.

The chain couples TRBV5-1 to TRBJ1-2; tentative D call: TRBD1 (6 bases). The length of the CDR3 is 13 residues. Germline CDR1 is SGHRS and CDR2 is YFSETQ. V was cut by 3 bases and J by 7 bases, with 13 bases left in between. CDR3 DNA sequence: TGCGCCAGCAGCTCTACAGGGCAGGTTGGCTACACCTTC. Its translation: CASSSTGQVGYTF.

This rearrangement joins TRBV25-1 to TRBJ1-1; D perhaps matches TRBD1 (5 bases). This CDR3 contains 13 residues. Between the trimmed V and J ends, which lost 4 bases and 2 bases, there was a span of 8 bases. The germline gives CDR1 MGHDK, CDR2 SYGVNS. The CDR3 reads CASSATVNTEAFF. The CDR3 DNA reads as TGTGCCAGCAGTGCGACAGTTAACACTGAAGCTTTCTTT.

This chain uses TRBV2 with TRBJ2-7, with TRBD2 matching over 12 bases. The CDR3 sequence is 15 residues long. The V and J ends lost 3 bases and 4 bases, in that order; junction bases with no gene match: 4. The germline gives CDR1 SNHLY, CDR2 FYNNEI. For the CDR3, the DNA is TGTGCCAGCAGTGAGACTAGCGGGAGCAGGTACGAGCAGTACTTC. Translating it yields CASSETSGSRYEQYF.

This chain connects TRBV6-5 to TRBJ1-3; no clear D gene. V lost 0 bases to trimming and J lost 0 bases, with 3 bases between them. Germline V CDR1 and CDR2: MNHEY, SVGAGI. This CDR3 contains 14 residues. CDR3 region: CASSYSLSGNTIYF. In DNA form, the CDR3 reads TGTGCCAGCAGTTACTCTCTCTCTGGAAACACCATATATTTT.

This clone has a handful of counts. The chain joins TRBV2 to TRBJ1-2; TRBD1 is a possible D gene (5 bases). CDR3 length equals 13 residues. In germline, CDR1 is SNHLY, CDR2 FYNNEI. Trimming cost V 4 bases and J 4 bases, with 10 bases left between them. The CDR3 spells CASSAGGIYGYTF. The CDR3 DNA sequence: TGTGCCAGCAGTGCCGGGGGGATCTATGGCTACACCTTC.

The chain uses TRBV9 and TRBJ1-2; D unresolved. The germline V gene has CDR1 SGDLS and CDR2 YYNGEE. The length of the CDR3 is 12 residues. V was cut by 0 bases and J by 4 bases, with 4 bases left in between. CDR3 amino acids: CASSVGGYGYTF. The CDR3 bases are TGTGCCAGCAGCGTAGGAGGCTATGGCTACACCTTC.

The genes are TRBV9 and TRBJ2-2; 10 bases agree with TRBD2. The germline V gene has CDR1 SGDLS and CDR2 YYNGEE. This CDR3 is built from 17 residues. Losses at the gene ends were 0 bases for V and 2 bases for J; bases not matched to a gene: 4. The CDR3 DNA reads TGTGCCAGCAGCGTAGTGGGACTAGCGCTCAACACCGGGGAGCTGTTTTTT. Its protein product is CASSVVGLALNTGELFF.

The chain has TRBV5-1 and TRBJ2-3; 7 bases map to TRBD1. The trim removed 0 bases at V and 12 bases at J, leaving 7 bases unmatched. The CDR3 has 13 residues. CDR1 and CDR2 (germline): SGHRS, YFSETQ. CDR3: CASSLGGTEDQYF. The CDR3 DNA reads TGCGCCAGCAGCTTGGGAGGGACAGAGGACCAGTATTTT.

The chain joins TRBV28 to TRBJ2-3, with TRBD1 matching 8 bases. The CDR3 loop spans 15 amino acids. Germline V gene data show CDR1 as MDHEN and CDR2 as SYDVKM. J gave up 2 bases and V 6 bases, and 7 bases lay outside the gene matches. The CDR3 DNA reads as TGTGCCAGCAGCACCGGGACAGGCCTCACAGATACGCAGTATTTT. This encodes CASSTGTGLTDTQYF.

This chain links TRBV15 with TRBJ1-3; D unclear. Trimming stripped 0 bases from V and 0 bases from J, with 6 bases between. Germline loops: CDR1 LNHNV, CDR2 YYDKDF (reference sequence). This CDR3 has 15 residues. DNA for the CDR3: TGTGCCACCAGCAGAGATCTTGTCTCTGGAAACACCATATATTTT. This gives the protein CATSRDLVSGNTIYF.

The rearrangement links TRBV4-1 to TRBJ1-6; D is perhaps TRBD1 (6 bases). The CDR3 loop spans 16 amino acids. V was clipped by 3 bases and J by 9 bases, with 18 bases between them. Germline V gives CDR1 MGHRA, CDR2 YSYEKL. The CDR3 DNA reads as TGCGCCAGCAGCCAGGCAGGGCAGCTAGGGGGTTCACCCCTCCACTTT. Amino acid sequence: CASSQAGQLGGSPLHF.

The V and J genes are TRBV11-3 and TRBJ1-1; a weak D match, TRBD1 (5 bases). CDR3 length: 13 residues. Germline assignment: CDR1 SGHNT and CDR2 YENEEA. Trimming stripped 0 bases from V and 7 bases from J, with 9 bases between. CDR3 sequence: CASSLEQAGEAFF. Here the CDR3 DNA reads TGTGCCAGCAGCTTAGAACAGGCCGGTGAAGCTTTCTTT.

The CDR3 nucleotides are TGTGCCAGCACCTATCCAGGTGACAGTTCCTACGAGCAGTACTTC. It encodes CASTYPGDSSYEQYF. This chain joins TRBV7-8 and TRBJ2-7, with a weak D call TRBD1 (5 bases). The CDR3 runs 15 residues. The germline CDR1 and CDR2 sequences are SGHVS and FQNEAQ. With 7 bases removed from V and 1 base from J, the gap between germline ends came to 17 bases.